This is a list of T cell receptor beta chains from one sample in a study of CD8+ T cells in alopecia areata. Data came from immunoSEQ multiplex PCR; TCRdb stores just in-frame clones and leaves some out. Here the sample spans about 130,000 clones, 45% to 50% being singletons. The sequencing used CD8+ T cells sorted from blood, collected at week 0. The receptors derive from a human donor with alopecia areata. The CDR3 runs from the conserved cysteine through the conserved F or W. The D gene is left open where the match is weak. Expanded clones get a size class; other rows say once, few or many, or leave the size out.

j_gene | abundance | d_gene | v_gene | len | CDR3nt | CDR3aa
TRBJ2-3 | . | TRBD1 | TRBV4-3 | 17 | TGCGCCAGCAGCCAAGACAGGACAGGGGAAGGCACAGATACGCAGTATTTT | CASSQDRTGEGTDTQYF
TRBJ1-1 | . | . | TRBV30 | 11 | TGTGCCTGGACTGCTGGGGGTGAAGCTTTCTTT | CAWTAGGEAFF
TRBJ2-7 | . | TRBD2 | TRBV7-6 | 14 | TGTGCCAGCAGCCCGCGGGGGGGTGGATACGAGCAGTACTTC | CASSPRGGGYEQYF
TRBJ2-1 | . | . | TRBV15 | 12 | TGTGCCACCAGCAGAGATCAGAGTGAGCAGTTCTTC | CATSRDQSEQFF
TRBJ1-1 | . | . | TRBV7-9 | 12 | TGTGCCAGCAGCTTAGAACCCACTGAAGCTTTCTTT | CASSLEPTEAFF
TRBJ2-5 | . | . | TRBV29-1 | 10 | TGCAGCGCTGTTTCTGAGACCCAGTACTTC | CSAVSETQYF
TRBJ2-7 | . | . | TRBV5-1 | 14 | TGCGCCAGCAGCTTGGGGACAGCCGTTTTAGAGCAGTACTTC | CASSLGTAVLEQYF
TRBJ2-7 | . | TRBD1 | TRBV6-5 | 14 | TGTGCCAGCAGTGTGACAGGGCGCGGCTACGAGCAGTACTTC | CASSVTGRGYEQYF
TRBJ2-1 | few | . | TRBV4-1 | 16 | TGCGCCAGCAGCCAAGATCAAAGGCCCGAGGGCAATGAGCAGTTCTTC | CASSQDQRPEGNEQFF
TRBJ2-1 | few | . | TRBV5-6 | 16 | TGTGCCAGCAGCTTGTATAGGCAGGGATCCTACAATGAGCAGTTCTTC | CASSLYRQGSYNEQFF
TRBJ1-4 | few | TRBD1 | TRBV29-1 | 15 | TGCAGCGTTACCGGGACAGCTACAACTAATGAAAAACTGTTTTTT | CSVTGTATTNEKLFF
TRBJ2-2 | . | TRBD1 | TRBV29-1 | 14 | TGCAGCGCTATGACAGGGGTAAACACCGGGGAGCTGTTTTTT | CSAMTGVNTGELFF
TRBJ2-5 | . | . | TRBV11-2 | 14 | TGTGCCAGCAGCTTAGGGGGGAGCCAAGAGACCCAGTACTTC | CASSLGGSQETQYF
TRBJ2-7 | . | TRBD2 | TRBV7-8 | 15 | TGTGCCAGCAGCTTAGTTTTAGCGGGGGGAGACGAGCAGTACTTC | CASSLVLAGGDEQYF
TRBJ2-2 | . | . | TRBV29-1 | 14 | TGCAGCGTTGACTCGACAGCGAACACCGGGGAGCTGTTTTTT | CSVDSTANTGELFF
TRBJ1-2 | . | . | TRBV7-9 | 12 | TGTGCCAGCAGCTTCGTGCCCTATGGCTACACCTTC | CASSFVPYGYTF
TRBJ2-1 | . | . | TRBV19 | 13 | TGTGCCAGTAGTATTGGGCCCTACAATGAGCAGTTCTTC | CASSIGPYNEQFF
TRBJ1-2 | few | . | TRBV6-5 | 14 | TGTGCCAGCAGTGCCCGCACCGGGAACTATGGCTACACCTTC | CASSARTGNYGYTF
TRBJ2-5 | . | . | TRBV29-1 | 16 | TGCAGCGTTGAAGAGGTCATGGGCGGCGTGGGGGAGACCCAGTACTTC | CSVEEVMGGVGETQYF
TRBJ2-2 | few | . | TRBV6-4 | 13 | TGTGCCAGCAGTGAAGGAGGTCACGGGGAGCTGTTTTTT | CASSEGGHGELFF
TRBJ1-1 | . | . | TRBV7-9 | 13 | TGTGCCAGCAGCCCCCGGTTACAGTCTGAAGCTTTCTTT | CASSPRLQSEAFF
TRBJ1-1 | . | . | TRBV30 | 12 | TGTGCCTGGAGTGAGGGATCAGGTGAAGCTTTCTTT | CAWSEGSGEAFF
TRBJ2-7 | . | TRBD1 | TRBV6-1 | 15 | TGTGCCAGCAGCGAGGGGGCGGATAGCTCCTACGAGCAGTACTTC | CASSEGADSSYEQYF
TRBJ1-1 | . | . | TRBV7-2 | 14 | TGTGCCAGCAGCGAGGGACGGACGAACACTGAAGCTTTCTTT | CASSEGRTNTEAFF
TRBJ1-5 | . | . | TRBV30 | 14 | TGTGCAGCAGGGCAGGAGAATAGCAATCAGCCCCAGCATTTT | CAAGQENSNQPQHF
TRBJ1-1 | once | . | TRBV15 | 13 | TGTGCCACCAGCCCCTGGGGGAACACTGAAGCTTTCTTT | CATSPWGNTEAFF
TRBJ2-1 | . | . | TRBV7-9 | 11 | TGTGCCAGCAGCTTAGTTAATGAGCAGTTCTTC | CASSLVNEQFF
TRBJ1-3 | . | . | TRBV29-1 | 10 | TGCAGCGTCGCAGGGGAGGGCATATATTTT | CSVAGEGIYF
TRBJ1-1 | once | . | TRBV27 | 14 | TGTGCCAGCAGTCCCCTTGGGTCGGGGACTGAAGCTTTCTTT | CASSPLGSGTEAFF
TRBJ1-2 | . | . | TRBV5-4 | 16 | TGTGCCAGCAGCCCCGGAGGTGAGGGGATGGACTATGGCTACACCTTC | CASSPGGEGMDYGYTF
TRBJ2-1 | few | . | TRBV29-1 | 14 | TGCAGCGTTGAAGATCTTCAAGGGAGAAATGAGCAGTTCTTC | CSVEDLQGRNEQFF
TRBJ1-2 | . | TRBD1 | TRBV2 | 13 | TGTGCCAGGGAGACAGGGGACGGCTATGGCTACACCTTC | CARETGDGYGYTF